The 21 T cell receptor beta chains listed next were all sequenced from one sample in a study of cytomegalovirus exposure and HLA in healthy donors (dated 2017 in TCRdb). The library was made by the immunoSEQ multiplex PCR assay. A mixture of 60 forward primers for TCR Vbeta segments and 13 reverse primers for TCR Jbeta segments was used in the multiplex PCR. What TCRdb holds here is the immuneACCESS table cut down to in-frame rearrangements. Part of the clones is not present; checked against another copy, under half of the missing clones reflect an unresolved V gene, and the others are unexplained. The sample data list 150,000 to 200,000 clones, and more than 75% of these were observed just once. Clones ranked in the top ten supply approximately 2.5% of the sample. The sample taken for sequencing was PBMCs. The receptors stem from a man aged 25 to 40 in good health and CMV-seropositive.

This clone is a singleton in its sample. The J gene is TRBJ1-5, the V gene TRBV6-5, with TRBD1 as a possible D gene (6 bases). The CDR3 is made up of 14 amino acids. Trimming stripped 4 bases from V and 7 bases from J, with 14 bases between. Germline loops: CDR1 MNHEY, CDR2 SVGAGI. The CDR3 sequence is CASSLGGMWQPQHF. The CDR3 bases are TGTGCCAGCAGTTTAGGGGGAATGTGGCAGCCCCAGCATTTT.

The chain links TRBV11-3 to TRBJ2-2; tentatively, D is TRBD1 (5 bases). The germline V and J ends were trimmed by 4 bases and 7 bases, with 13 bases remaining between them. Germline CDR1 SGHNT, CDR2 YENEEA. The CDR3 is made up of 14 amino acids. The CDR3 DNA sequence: TGTGCCAGCAGCTCTACCCGACAGATCGGGGAGCTGTTTTTT. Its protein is CASSSTRQIGELFF.

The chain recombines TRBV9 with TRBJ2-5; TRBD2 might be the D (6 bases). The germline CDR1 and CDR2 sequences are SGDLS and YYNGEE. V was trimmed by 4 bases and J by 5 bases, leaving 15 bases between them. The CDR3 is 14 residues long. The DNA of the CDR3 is TGTGCCAGCAGCCCCCGTGGGGGGAAGGAGACCCAGTACTTC. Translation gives CASSPRGGKETQYF.

The chain's CDR3 is CASSLYSGRSYEQYV. CDR3 in DNA: TGTGCCAGCAGTTTATACAGCGGGAGGTCCTACGAGCAGTACGTC. The V and J genes are TRBV6-1 and TRBJ2-7; 9 bases agree with TRBD2. J lost 1 base, V lost 5 bases, and 6 bases had no gene match. Germline CDR1 MNHNS, CDR2 SASEGT. CDR3 size: 15 residues.

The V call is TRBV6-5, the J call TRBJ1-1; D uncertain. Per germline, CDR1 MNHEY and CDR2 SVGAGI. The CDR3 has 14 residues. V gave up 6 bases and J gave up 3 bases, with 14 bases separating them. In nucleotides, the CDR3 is TGTGCCAGCAGCCTTAGAGCGGAGGACACTGAAGCTTTCTTT. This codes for CASSLRAEDTEAFF.

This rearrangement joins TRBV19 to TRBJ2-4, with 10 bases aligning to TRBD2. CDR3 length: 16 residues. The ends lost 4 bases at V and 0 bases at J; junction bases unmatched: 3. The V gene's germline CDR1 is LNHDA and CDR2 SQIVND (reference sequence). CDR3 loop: CASSTPSGRAKNIQYF. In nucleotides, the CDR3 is TGTGCCAGTAGTACCCCTAGCGGGAGAGCCAAAAACATTCAGTACTTC.

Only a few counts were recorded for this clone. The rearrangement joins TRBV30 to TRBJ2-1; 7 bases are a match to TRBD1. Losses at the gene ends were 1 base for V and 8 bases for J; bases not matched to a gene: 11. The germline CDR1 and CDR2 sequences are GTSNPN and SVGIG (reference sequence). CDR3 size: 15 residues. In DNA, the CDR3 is TGTGCCTGGAGTGCCCGCGAGGGGGCAAGGTATGAGCAGTTCTTC. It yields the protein CAWSAREGARYEQFF.

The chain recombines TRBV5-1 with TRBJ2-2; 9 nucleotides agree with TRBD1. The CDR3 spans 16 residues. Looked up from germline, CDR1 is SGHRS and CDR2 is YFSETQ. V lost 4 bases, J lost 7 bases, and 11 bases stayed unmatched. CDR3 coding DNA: TGCGCCAGCAGCCCCACGGGACAGGGAAGTGGCGGGGAGCTGTTTTTT. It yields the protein CASSPTGQGSGGELFF.

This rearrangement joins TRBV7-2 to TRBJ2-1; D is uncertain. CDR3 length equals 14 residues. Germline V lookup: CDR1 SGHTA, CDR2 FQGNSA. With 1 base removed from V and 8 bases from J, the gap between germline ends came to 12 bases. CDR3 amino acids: CASSLGPSRDEQFF. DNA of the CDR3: TGTGCCAGCAGCTTAGGTCCTTCCCGCGATGAGCAGTTCTTC.

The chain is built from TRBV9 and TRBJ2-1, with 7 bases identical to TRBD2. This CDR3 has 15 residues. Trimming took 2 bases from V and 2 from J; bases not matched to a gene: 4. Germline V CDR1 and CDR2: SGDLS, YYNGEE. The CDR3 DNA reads TGTGCCAGCAGCGTTGCGGGAGACCCCTACAATGAGCAGTTCTTC. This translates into CASSVAGDPYNEQFF.

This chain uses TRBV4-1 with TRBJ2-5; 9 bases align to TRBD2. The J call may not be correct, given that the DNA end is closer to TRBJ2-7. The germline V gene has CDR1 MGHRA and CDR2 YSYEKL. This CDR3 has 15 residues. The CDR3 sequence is CASSPAGGGSYEQYF. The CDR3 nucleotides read TGCGCCAGCAGCCCAGCGGGGGGAGGCTCCTACGAGCAGTACTTC.

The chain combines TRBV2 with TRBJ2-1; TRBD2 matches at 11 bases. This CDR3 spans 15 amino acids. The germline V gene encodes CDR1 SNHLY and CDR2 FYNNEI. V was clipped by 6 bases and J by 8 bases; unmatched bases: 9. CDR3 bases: TGTGCCAGCAGACCTACTAGCGGGAGACTAGATGAGCAGTTCTTC. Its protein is CASRPTSGRLDEQFF.

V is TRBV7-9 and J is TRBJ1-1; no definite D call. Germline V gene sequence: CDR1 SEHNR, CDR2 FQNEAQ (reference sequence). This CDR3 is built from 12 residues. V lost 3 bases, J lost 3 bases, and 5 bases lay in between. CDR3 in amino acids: CASSFQYTEAFF. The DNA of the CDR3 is TGTGCCAGCAGCTTCCAGTACACTGAAGCTTTCTTT.

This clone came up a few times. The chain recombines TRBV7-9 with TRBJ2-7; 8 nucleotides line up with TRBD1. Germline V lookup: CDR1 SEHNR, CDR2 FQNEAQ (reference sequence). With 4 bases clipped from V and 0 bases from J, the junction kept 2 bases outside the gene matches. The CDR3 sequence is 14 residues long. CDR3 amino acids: CASSSGGSSYEQYV. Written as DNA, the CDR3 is TGTGCCAGCAGCTCAGGGGGCTCCTCCTACGAGCAGTACGTC.

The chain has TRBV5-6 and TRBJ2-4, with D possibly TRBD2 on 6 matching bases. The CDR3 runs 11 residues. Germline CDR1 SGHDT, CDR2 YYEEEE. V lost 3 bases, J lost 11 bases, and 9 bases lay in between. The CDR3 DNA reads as TGTGCCAGCAGCTCTACGGGGGTTCAGTACTTC. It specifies CASSSTGVQYF.

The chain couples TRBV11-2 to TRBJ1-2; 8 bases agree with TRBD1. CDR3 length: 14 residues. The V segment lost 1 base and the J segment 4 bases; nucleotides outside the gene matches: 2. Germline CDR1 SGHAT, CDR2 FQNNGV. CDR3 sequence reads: CASSLGGTGYGYTF. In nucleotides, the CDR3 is TGTGCCAGCAGCTTAGGAGGGACAGGCTATGGCTACACCTTC.

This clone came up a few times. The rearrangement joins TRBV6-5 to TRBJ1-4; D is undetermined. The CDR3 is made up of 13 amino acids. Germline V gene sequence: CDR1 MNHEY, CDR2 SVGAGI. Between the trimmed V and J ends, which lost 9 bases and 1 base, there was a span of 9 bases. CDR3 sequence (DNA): TGTGCCAGTAGGCGGGAAACTAATGAAAAACTGTTTTTT. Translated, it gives CASRRETNEKLFF.

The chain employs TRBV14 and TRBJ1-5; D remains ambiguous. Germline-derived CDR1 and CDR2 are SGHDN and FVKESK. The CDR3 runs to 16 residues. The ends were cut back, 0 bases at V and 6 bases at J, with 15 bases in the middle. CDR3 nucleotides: TGTGCCAGCAGCCAAGATCCGGGTAGGAGATTTCAGCCCCAGCATTTT. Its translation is CASSQDPGRRFQPQHF.

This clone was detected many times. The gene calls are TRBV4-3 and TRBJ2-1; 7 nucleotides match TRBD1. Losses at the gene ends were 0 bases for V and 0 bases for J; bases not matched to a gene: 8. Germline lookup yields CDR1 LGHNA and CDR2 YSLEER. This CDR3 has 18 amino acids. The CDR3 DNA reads TGCGCCAGCAGCCAAGACCGCTCAGGGGGTAGCTCCTACAATGAGCAGTTCTTC. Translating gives CASSQDRSGGSSYNEQFF.

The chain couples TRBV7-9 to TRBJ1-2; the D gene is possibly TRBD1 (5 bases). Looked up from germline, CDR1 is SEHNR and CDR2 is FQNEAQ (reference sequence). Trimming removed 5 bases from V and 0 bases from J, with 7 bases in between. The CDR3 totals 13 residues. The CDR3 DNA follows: TGTGCCAGCAGCCGGGGGGCTAACTATGGCTACACCTTC. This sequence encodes CASSRGANYGYTF.

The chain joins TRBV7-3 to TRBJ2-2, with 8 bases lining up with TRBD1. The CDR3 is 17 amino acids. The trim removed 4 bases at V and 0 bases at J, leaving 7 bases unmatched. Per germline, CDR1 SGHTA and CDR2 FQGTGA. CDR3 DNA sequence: TGTGCCAGCAGCTCCCACAGACAGGGGCCGAACACCGGGGAGCTGTTTTTT. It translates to CASSSHRQGPNTGELFF.